This TCR beta chain was sequenced for a study of blood T cell repertoires in COVID-19. Study at large: Whether acute or convalescent, the COVID-19 samples came from the United States, Italy and Spain. Sample material is recorded as cDNA or gDNA derived from T cells, B-cell-depleted T cells, or PBMCs.

As originally analysed: Amplification from reference gene primers served as the basis for estimated nucleated cell counts. The table came from immunoSEQ multiplex PCR; TCRdb's copy has only in-frame clones and leaves some out. V, J and clone size reflect that table, while D and trimming were determined from the DNA. The data contain 200,000 to 300,000 clones, around four fifths of them seen just once; the ten biggest clones take up less than 5%. The CDR3 runs 15 residues. The germline V gene encodes CDR1 LGHDT and CDR2 YNNKEL (reference sequence). Trimming took 3 bases from V and 7 from J, leaving 15 bases between them.

The receptor was derived from a man in his 60s with acute or convalescent COVID-19. The sequenced material came from peripheral blood. The chain combines TRBV3-1 (or the pseudogene TRBV3-2) with TRBJ1-4; weak D call: TRBD1 (6 bases). The DNA for the CDR3 is TGTGCCAGCAGCCACTCGGCAAGGGGGAGTGAAAAACTGTTTTTT. It codes for CASSHSARGSEKLFF.